What follows describes a single TCR beta chain. In the original workflow: Amplified reference gene primers provided the basis for estimating nucleated cell counts. Assay: immunoSEQ multiplex PCR; the TCRdb copy retains only in-frame clones and omits some. The DNA was the basis for D and trimming; V, J and clone size are from that table. The sample includes about 170,000 clones, approximately 91% of them seen just once. Germline V gene lookup returns CDR1 MDHEN and CDR2 SYDVKM. V lost 8 bases, J lost 8 bases, and 12 bases stayed unmatched. The CDR3 loop spans 15 amino acids. These data come from a study of blood T cell repertoires in COVID-19. In the study overall: The samples span acute and convalescent COVID-19 from the United States, Italy and Spain.

The specimen was peripheral blood. The genes are TRBV28 and TRBJ2-1, with TRBD2 matching over 10 bases. The source is a man younger than 35 with COVID-19, enrolled during active disease. CDR3 amino acids: CASQEAGGPMDEQFF. The DNA for the CDR3 is TGTGCCAGCCAAGAAGCGGGAGGGCCAATGGATGAGCAGTTCTTC.